The next 21 T cell receptor beta chains were all read from a single sample in a study of shared clonotypes between healthy human individuals. TCRdb keeps only in-frame clones here, not all; method: immunoSEQ multiplex PCR. Here the sample spans roughly 2.6 million clones, approximately 94% being singletons. The sequencing input was naive CD4+ T cells sorted from blood. Subset given: CD45RA+ positively selected. The origin of the receptors is a man between 18 and 35 years old in good health.

The CDR3 protein is CASSWQGIGEQYF. The CDR3 region has the DNA TGTGCCAGCAGCTGGCAGGGAATTGGCGAGCAGTACTTC. The V gene is TRBV7-6, the J gene TRBJ2-7; maybe TRBD1 (5 bases). The CDR3 contains 13 residues. Germline CDR1 and CDR2: SGHVS and FNYEAQ. Trimming shortened V by 4 bases and J by 6 bases, and 13 bases separated the two germline ends.

This chain joins TRBV27 and TRBJ1-5, with D maybe TRBD1 (5 bases). V was shortened by 3 bases and J by 7 bases, with 13 bases between the two germline ends. This CDR3 region has 14 residues. The germline gives CDR1 MNHEY, CDR2 SMNVEV (reference sequence). The CDR3 loop reads CASSFMGQGQPQHF. In DNA, the CDR3 is TGTGCCAGCAGTTTCATGGGGCAGGGACAGCCCCAGCATTTT.

A note on this clone: At one of its ends the junction is not consistent with the germline gene, which may arise from a read error. The rearrangement joins TRBV7-2 to TRBJ2-3, with TRBD2 identical over 14 bases. The V gene's germline CDR1 is SGHTA and CDR2 FQGNSA. The CDR3 is 18 amino acids. This CDR3 reads CASSLGTSGRMITDTQYF. The CDR3 DNA follows: TGTGCCAGCAGCTTAGGGACTAGCGGGAGGATGATCACAGATACGCAGTACTTT.

Only one count was recorded for this clone. The genes are TRBV7-9 and TRBJ2-1, with 7 bases lining up with TRBD1. The V and J ends lost 4 bases and 0 bases, in that order; junction bases with no gene match: 3. This CDR3 has 15 amino acids. From germline, CDR1 is SEHNR and CDR2 FQNEAQ (reference sequence). CDR3 region: CASSYRGPSYNEQFF. The CDR3 DNA follows: TGTGCCAGCAGCTACAGGGGCCCCTCCTACAATGAGCAGTTCTTC.

This chain joins TRBV6-1 and TRBJ2-7, with D uncertain. Germline lookup yields CDR1 MNHNS and CDR2 SASEGT. Trimming left V 6 bases short and J 1 base short, with 13 bases between. This CDR3 is 14 amino acids long. The CDR3 region is CASRLINLSYEQYF. The DNA for the CDR3 is TGTGCCAGCAGGTTGATAAATCTGTCCTACGAGCAGTACTTC.

The V and J genes are TRBV6-4 and TRBJ1-3, with TRBD1 matching over 7 bases. The ends lost 10 bases at V and 3 bases at J; junction bases unmatched: 21. Germline assignment: CDR1 MRHNA and CDR2 SNTAGT. The CDR3 spans 18 residues. The CDR3 nucleotides read TGTGCCACCCCCAGTCAGGGGGTCAGGCGCCTGAGTGGAAACACCATATATTTT. This sequence encodes CATPSQGVRRLSGNTIYF.

V usage is TRBV19 and J usage is TRBJ1-4; D not resolved. The CDR3 runs to 15 residues. V was cut by 9 bases and J by 8 bases, with 22 bases left in between. Germline V gene sequence: CDR1 LNHDA, CDR2 SQIVND (reference sequence). This chain's CDR3 is CASAVGRGIREKLFF. CDR3 in DNA: TGTGCCAGCGCCGTTGGGAGAGGGATTAGGGAAAAACTGTTTTTT.

The chain combines TRBV6-1 with TRBJ2-7; possibly TRBD2 for D (6 bases). Trimming shortened V by 5 bases and J by 5 bases, and 13 bases separated the two germline ends. Per germline, CDR1 MNHNS and CDR2 SASEGT. The CDR3 covers 13 residues. CDR3: CASSPGPGDEQYF. The CDR3 coding sequence is TGTGCCAGCAGTCCCGGACCGGGGGACGAGCAGTACTTC.

With regard to this clone: Within the sample, other DNA sequences also encode this same CDR3. The chain joins TRBV6-6 to TRBJ1-5, with a weak D call TRBD1 (5 bases). Germline V lookup: CDR1 MNHNY, CDR2 SVGAGI (reference sequence). The CDR3 consists of 13 residues. V shed 6 bases and J shed 1 base, with 7 bases lying between them. CDR3: CASRRDSNQPQHF. As DNA, the CDR3 is TGTGCCAGCAGAAGGGACAGCAATCAGCCCCAGCATTTT.

This clone was observed a few times. The V gene is TRBV30, the J gene TRBJ1-1, with D perhaps TRBD1 (6 bases). Germline CDR1 is GTSNPN and CDR2 is SVGIG (reference sequence). Trimming cost V 4 bases and J 5 bases, with 20 bases left between them. CDR3 length equals 15 residues. CDR3 protein: CAWNPTGRQGTEAFF. CDR3 sequence (DNA): TGTGCCTGGAATCCAACAGGGCGCCAGGGGACTGAAGCTTTCTTT.

In this sample, this clone turned up once. The V and J genes are TRBV18 and TRBJ1-1, with D maybe TRBD1 (6 bases). CDR3 length: 13 amino acids. Germline assignment: CDR1 KGHSH and CDR2 LQKENI. Trimming shortened V by 5 bases and J by 3 bases, and 10 bases separated the two germline ends. The CDR3 protein is CASSYTGYTEAFF. The CDR3 DNA reads TGTGCCAGCTCATATACAGGGTACACTGAAGCTTTCTTT. Variable domain in full (rest from reference TRBV18 and TRBJ1-1): NAGVMQNPRHLVRRRGQEARLRCSPMKGHSHVYWYRQLPEEGLKFMVYLQKENIIDESGMPKERFSAEFPKEGPSILRIQQVVRGDSAAYFCASSYTGYTEAFFGQGTRLTVV.

Regarding this clone: Other DNA sequences within the sample encode an identical CDR3. The rearrangement links TRBV18 to TRBJ2-5; TRBD2 matches at 8 bases. V trimming: 6 bases; J trimming: 3 bases; junction bases outside the gene matches: 6. Germline V lookup: CDR1 KGHSH, CDR2 LQKENI. The CDR3 loop spans 14 amino acids. CDR3 region: CASSPLLAEETQYF. CDR3 DNA: TGTGCCAGCTCGCCCCTACTAGCGGAAGAGACCCAGTACTTC.

The rearrangement joins TRBV7-3 to TRBJ2-2, with D uncertain. CDR3 length: 15 amino acids. The ends were cut back, 3 bases at V and 8 bases at J, with 16 bases in the middle. CDR1 is SGHTA, CDR2 FQGTGA, per germline. CDR3 coding DNA: TGTGCCAGCAGCTTCCTTGGATTACCGGCAGGGGAGCTGTTTTTT. Translation gives CASSFLGLPAGELFF.

This chain joins TRBV7-2 and TRBJ2-1; 7 bases map to TRBD1. The CDR3 contains 16 residues. V lost 0 bases to trimming and J lost 4 bases; unmatched junction nucleotides: 6. Germline CDR1 reads SGHTA; CDR2 reads FQGNSA. The CDR3 sequence is CASSLALDRVYNEQFF. Written as DNA, the CDR3 is TGTGCCAGCAGCTTAGCACTAGACAGGGTATACAATGAGCAGTTCTTC.

The chain joins TRBV11-2 to TRBJ2-1, with TRBD1 matching over 8 bases. Looked up from germline, CDR1 is SGHAT and CDR2 is FQNNGV. V trimming: 3 bases; J trimming: 6 bases; junction bases outside the gene matches: 4. The CDR3 consists of 14 residues. The CDR3 region is CASSFARGRNEQFF. The CDR3 coding sequence is TGTGCCAGCAGCTTTGCCAGGGGGCGCAATGAGCAGTTCTTC. Combining the CDR3 with reference TRBV11-2 and TRBJ2-1 gives the whole variable domain EAGVAQSPRYKIIEKRQSVAFWCNPISGHATLYWYQQILGQGPKLLIQFQNNGVVDDSQLPKDRFSAERLKGVDSTLKIQPAKLEDSAVYLCASSFARGRNEQFFGPGTRLTVL.

V and J are TRBV6-5 and TRBJ1-5, with D maybe TRBD1 (5 bases). The CDR3 runs 13 residues. CDR1 and CDR2 from the germline V gene are MNHEY and SVGAGI. Trimming removed 8 bases at V and 2 bases at J, with 10 bases between. CDR3 nucleotide sequence: TGTGCCAGCGGGCGCAGGGGCAATCAGCCCCAGCATTTT. Residues: CASGRRGNQPQHF.

The chain links TRBV19 to TRBJ2-4, with D unresolved. Per germline, CDR1 LNHDA and CDR2 SQIVND (reference sequence). The CDR3 loop spans 18 amino acids. Trimming left V 1 base short and J 0 bases short, with 16 bases between. CDR3 sequence: CASSIGPQDRLAKNIQYF. The CDR3 bases are TGTGCCAGTAGTATAGGACCTCAGGACCGTCTAGCCAAAAACATTCAGTACTTC.

This chain links TRBV11-1 with TRBJ2-5, with D possibly called TRBD1 or TRBD2 (6 bases each). The CDR3 has 13 residues. Germline CDR1 reads SGHAT; CDR2 reads FQDESV (reference sequence). The V end lost 5 bases, the J end lost 4 bases, and 11 bases lay between the germline ends. The CDR3 coding sequence is TGTGCCAGCAGCCGACTAGGGGGAGAGACCCAGTACTTC. This codes for CASSRLGGETQYF.

The chain is built from TRBV6-6 and TRBJ1-1; no definite D call. Between the trimmed V and J ends, which lost 6 bases and 4 bases, there was a span of 18 bases. Germline CDR1 and CDR2: MNHNY and SVGAGI (reference sequence). The CDR3 has 15 amino acids. CDR3 protein: CASRSPLGSRTEAFF. The CDR3 DNA sequence: TGTGCCAGCAGATCCCCTCTTGGCAGCCGCACTGAAGCTTTCTTT.

On this clone itself: Other DNA sequences in the sample encode the same CDR3. V gene TRBV5-5 combines with J gene TRBJ1-4; D is undetermined. CDR3 length equals 16 residues. Looked up from germline, CDR1 is SGHKS and CDR2 is YYEKEE (reference sequence). V was cut by 0 bases and J by 0 bases, with 9 bases left in between. The CDR3 reads CASSLGPAATNEKLFF. DNA for the CDR3: TGTGCCAGCAGCTTGGGGCCGGCCGCAACTAATGAAAAACTGTTTTTT.

This clone was counted a few times. The chain employs TRBV10-3 and TRBJ1-5, with 12 bases that match TRBD1. V lost 10 bases, J lost 4 bases, and 5 bases stayed unmatched. The CDR3 consists of 14 residues. Germline values: CDR1 ENHRY, CDR2 SYGVKD. In DNA form, the CDR3 reads TGTGCCAGTGGGACAGGGGGCCAGAATCAGCCCCAGCATTTT. Its protein product is CASGTGGQNQPQHF.